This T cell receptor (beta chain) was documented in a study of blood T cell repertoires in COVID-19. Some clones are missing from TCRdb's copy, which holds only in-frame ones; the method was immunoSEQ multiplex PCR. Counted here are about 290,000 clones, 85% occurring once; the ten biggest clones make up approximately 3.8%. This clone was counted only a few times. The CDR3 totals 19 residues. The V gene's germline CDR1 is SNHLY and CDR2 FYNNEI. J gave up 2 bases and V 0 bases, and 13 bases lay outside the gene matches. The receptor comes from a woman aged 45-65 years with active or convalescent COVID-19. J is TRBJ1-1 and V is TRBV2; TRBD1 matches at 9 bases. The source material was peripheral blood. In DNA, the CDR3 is TGTGCCAGCAGTGAAGCAAATTTTAACCCGGGACAGGGTAACACTGAAGCTTTCTTT. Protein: CASSEANFNPGQGNTEAFF.